This TCR beta chain stems from a study of PD-L1 blockade in urothelial cancer. The wider study: Male patients with bladder-origin urothelial cancer numbered about 85% of the roughly 29. General study findings and limits: Durable-benefit patients showed greater tumor-associated blood clone expansion at 3 weeks.

There are a few counts of this clone. Its specificity is unknown. Time point here: pretreatment peripheral blood. Produced via immunoSEQ multiplex PCR; TCRdb's table is partial and in-frame only. In the table there are tens of thousands of clones, 70% to 90% of which are singletons. CDR1 and CDR2 (germline): MDHEN, SYDVKM. The CDR3 has 14 amino acids. The ends lost 5 bases at V and 7 bases at J; junction bases unmatched: 7. The sample in question was PBMCs, obtained around atezolizumab (anti-PD-L1) treatment. This receptor was identified in a man aged 35 to 55 with urothelial cancer. The chain carries TRBV28 and TRBJ2-7; TRBD1 agrees at 11 bases. The CDR3 DNA reads as TGTGCCAGCAGTCGCCGGGACAGGGGGTGGGAGCAGTACTTC. Its protein product is CASSRRDRGWEQYF.